This entry lists 7 T cell receptor beta chains sequenced from one sample in a study of tissue T cells after allogeneic stem cell transplantation. Data came from immunoSEQ multiplex PCR; TCRdb stores just in-frame clones and leaves some out. The sample yields more than 6,000 clones, about a third seen once. Time point given: mouse harvest day 14 after allogeneic transplant. Tail vein injection delivered 10^7 T-cell-depleted bone marrow cells and 10^6 splenic CD5+ T cells. Source material: skin. These receptors came from a female BALB/c mouse given C57BL/6 T cells with graft-versus-host disease after an allogeneic hematopoietic cell transplant.

Of note for this clone: Mouse gene names and germline throughout. The read halts 1 residue ahead of the CDR3 end, with the missing end drawn from the germline J gene. The V gene is TRBV12-2, the J gene TRBJ2-7; 9 bases map to TRBD2. Unmatched junction bases numbered 8, after V lost 2 bases and J lost 4 bases. This CDR3 spans 15 amino acids. Germline lookup yields CDR1 SGHLS and CDR2 HYDKME. The CDR3 bases that were read are TGTGCCAGCTCTCGGACGACTGGGGGCCCTTATGAACAGTAC. Its protein product is CASSRTTGGPYEQY. The complete CDR3 sequence is CASSRTTGGPYEQYF.

Notes on this clone: Germline and genes here are mouse. From the germline J gene comes the end of the CDR3, since the read stops 1 residue before it. The chain joins TRBV3 to TRBJ2-5, with TRBD2 matching over 7 bases. V lost 4 bases and J lost 8; bases outside the gene matches: 9. The CDR3 has 14 amino acids. CDR1 is SNHLY and CDR2 is FYNGKV in the germline V gene (reference sequence). The covered CDR3 bases are TGTGCCAGCAGCTCGACTGGGATTGCGGGCACCCAGTAC. It encodes CASSSTGIAGTQY. The whole CDR3 sequence reads CASSSTGIAGTQYF.

With regard to this clone: Genes and germline come from the mouse. The read finishes 1 residue shy of the CDR3 end, and the germline J gene is used to complete it. J is TRBJ2-3 and V is TRBV26; D ambiguous. This CDR3 contains 14 residues. From germline, CDR1 is KGHPV and CDR2 FQNQEV (reference sequence). Trimming pared 4 bases from V and 0 bases from J, leaving 8 bases between. CDR3 loop: CASSRTYSAETLYF. The part of the CDR3 DNA that was read is TGTGCCAGCAGTCGGACGTATAGTGCAGAAACGCTGTAT.

Remarks on this clone: Gene and germline names: mouse. Read coverage stops 1 residue before the CDR3 terminus; the germline J gene supplies the remainder. The V gene is TRBV16, the J gene TRBJ2-2; a weak D match, TRBD2 (5 bases). The germline CDR1 and CDR2 sequences are SGHSA and FRNQAP. Trimming cost V 1 base and J 0 bases, with 6 bases left between them. This CDR3 has 15 amino acids. The sequenced part of the CDR3 DNA is TGTGCAAGCAGCTTAGTTGGGGCAAACACCGGGCAGCTCTAC. Translating it yields CASSLVGANTGQLY. The full CDR3 protein is CASSLVGANTGQLYF. Drawing the rest from reference TRBV16 and TRBJ2-2, the complete variable domain is NAGVIQTPRHKVTGKGQEATLWCEPISGHSAVFWYRQTIVQGLEFLTYFRNQAPIDDSGMPKERFSAQMPNQSHSTLKIQSTQPQDSAVYLCASSLVGANTGQLYFGEGSKLTVL.

Comment on this clone: Genes and germline come from the mouse. With the read ending 1 residue before the CDR3 end, the germline J gene is used to fill in that end. This rearrangement joins TRBV1 to TRBJ2-7, with TRBD2 matching over 7 bases. The CDR3 length is 14 residues. CDR1 and CDR2 from the germline V gene are NSQYPW and LRSPGD (reference sequence). V was clipped by 0 bases and J by 7 bases; unmatched bases: 6. The CDR3 bases that were read are TGCACCTGCAGTGCAGATCTCTGGGGGAGAGAACAGTAC. Translated, it gives CTCSADLWGREQY. The whole CDR3 sequence reads CTCSADLWGREQYF. Full variable domain (rest looked up from reference TRBV1 and TRBJ2-7): VTLLEQNPRWRLVPRGQAVNLRCILKNSQYPWMSWYQQDLQKQLQWLFTLRSPGDKEVKSLPGADYLATRVTDTELRLQVANMSQGRTLYCTCSADLWGREQYFGPGTRLTVL.

This clone is medium-sized. The genes are named according to mouse. The read ends 1 residue shy of where the CDR3 ends; the end is completed using the germline J gene. This rearrangement joins TRBV26 to TRBJ1-6; D call uncertain. TRBJ1-6 falls under the ORF class, with uncertain function. Per germline, CDR1 KGHPV and CDR2 FQNQEV (reference sequence). Deletions cut 3 bases from V and 3 bases from J, with 3 bases between. This CDR3 spans 13 amino acids. Incomplete CDR3 DNA: TGTGCCAGCAGTCTCGGCTATAATTCGCCCCTCTAC. Encoded protein: CASSLGYNSPLY. The full CDR3 reads CASSLGYNSPLYF.

Concerning this clone: All gene names here are mouse names. The read stops 1 residue short of the end of the CDR3; the missing end is completed from the germline J gene. V usage is TRBV26 and J usage is TRBJ2-3, with D tentatively TRBD1 (6 bases). The germline V gene encodes CDR1 KGHPV and CDR2 FQNQEV (reference sequence). Trimming took off 4 bases at V and 1 base at J, with 12 bases between the two ends. The CDR3 is made up of 15 amino acids. Incomplete CDR3 DNA: TGTGCCAGCAGTCCCGGACAGCCTCGTGCAGAAACGCTGTAT. As protein: CASSPGQPRAETLY. The whole CDR3 sequence reads CASSPGQPRAETLYF.